This T cell receptor beta chain appears in the sequencing data of a study of early T cells in non-severe SARS-CoV-2 infection. This clonotype appeared many times. The CDR3 extends over 16 amino acids. Germline lookup yields CDR1 LGHNA and CDR2 YSLEER. The ends lost 3 bases at V and 5 bases at J; junction bases unmatched: 9. TCRdb re-derived calls from the 5' RACE reads in MiXCR, one entry per CDR3 protein. The sample lists tens of thousands of distinct CDR3 sequences; around 7.8% were seen once. Sequenced sample: whole blood. The source of this sequence is an adult who was a healthcare worker with PCR-confirmed SARS-CoV-2 infection or an uninfected control (not recorded which). The chain combines TRBV4-3 with TRBJ1-4, with TRBD1 identical over 7 bases. The CDR3 DNA reads as TGCGCCAGCAGCCAGAACGTAGGGGGCTTGAATGAAAAACTGTTTTTT. As protein: CASSQNVGGLNEKLFF.